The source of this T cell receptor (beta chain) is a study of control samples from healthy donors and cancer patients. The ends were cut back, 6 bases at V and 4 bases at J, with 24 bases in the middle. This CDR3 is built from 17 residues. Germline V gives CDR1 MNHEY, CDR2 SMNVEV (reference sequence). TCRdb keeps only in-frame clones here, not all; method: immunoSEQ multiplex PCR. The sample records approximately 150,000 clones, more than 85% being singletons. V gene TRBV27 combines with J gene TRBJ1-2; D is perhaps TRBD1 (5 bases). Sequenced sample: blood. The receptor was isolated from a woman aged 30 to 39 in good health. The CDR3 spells CASRFWGGEAPVYGYTF. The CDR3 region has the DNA TGTGCCAGCAGATTTTGGGGGGGGGAGGCCCCAGTCTATGGCTACACCTTC.